What follows are 30 T cell receptor beta chains derived from one specimen sequenced in a study of spatial heterogeneity in lung cancer. Study-wide points: Counts that tracked tumor mutation counts were those of expanded intratumoral alpha and beta TCRs.

Antigens for these TCRs are unknown. Regarding time point: sample taken at primary tumor resection. Each CDR3 protein gets one entry after TCRdb re-called the 5' RACE reads with MiXCR. This table holds about 15,000 distinct CDR3 sequences, 5% to 7.5% found once. The source material was lung tumor tissue, sampled at surgery. These receptor sequences come from a male donor with early-stage non-small cell lung cancer.

In its sample, this clonotype was seen a few times. One junction end does not reproduce the germline sequence, and a read error may be involved. This beta chain is an off-target read within a library intended for alpha chains, so its frequency means little. This chain uses TRBV7-7 with TRBJ2-2; TRBD1 is a possible D gene (5 bases). This CDR3 region has 15 residues. Germline V lookup: CDR1 SSHAT, CDR2 FNYEAQ (reference sequence). DNA for the CDR3: TGTGCTAGCAGCTTTCTAGGGGCGGACACCGGGGAGCTGTTTTTT. This encodes CASSFLGADTGELFF.

There are many counts of this clonotype. A library prepared for alpha chains yielded this beta chain as an off-target read; its size is of little meaning. The V gene is TRBV4-3, the J gene TRBJ2-3, with 10 bases that match TRBD1. The CDR3 sequence is 16 residues long. Losses at the gene ends were 1 base for V and 3 bases for J; bases not matched to a gene: 4. Germline loops: CDR1 LGHNA, CDR2 YSLEER. The CDR3 sequence is CASSQGGTGDTDTQYF. The CDR3 nucleotides read TGCGCCAGCAGCCAAGGTGGGACAGGGGATACAGATACGCAGTATTTT.

About this clonotype: Since a much larger clone is just one base distant, this may be a read error. This beta chain is a stray read from a library made for alpha chains; its abundance is not meaningful. This rearrangement joins TRBV10-2 to TRBJ2-1; possibly TRBD2 for D (6 bases). Trimming removed 10 bases at V and 9 bases at J, with 13 bases between. The germline V gene has CDR1 WSHSY and CDR2 SAAADI. The CDR3 runs 11 residues. CDR3 DNA: TGCGCCAACAAGCTCGGGGGTGAGCAGTTCTTC. It is translated as CANKLGGEQFF.

This clonotype was detected a few times. This beta chain appears as a stray read in a library generated for alpha chains; its size is not informative. V and J are TRBV6-6 and TRBJ2-4; TRBD2 aligns across 14 bases. Losses at the gene ends were 2 bases for V and 2 bases for J; bases not matched to a gene: 11. Germline lookup yields CDR1 MNHNY and CDR2 SVGAGI (reference sequence). The CDR3 runs 20 residues. The CDR3 region has the DNA TGTGCCAGCAGTTACGGGGGACTAGCGGGAGAGGGCTCGTCCAAAAACATTCAGTACTTC. This sequence encodes CASSYGGLAGEGSSKNIQYF.

This clonotype was recorded many times. This beta chain slipped into a library made for alpha chains as a stray read, so its size is not meaningful. DNA for the CDR3: TGTGCCAGCAGCTTAAAAGGGACTAGCGGTTCTCATACCTACGAGCAGTACTTC. This translates into CASSLKGTSGSHTYEQYF. The chain is built from TRBV7-2 and TRBJ2-7; the match to TRBD2 covers 11 bases. Unmatched junction bases numbered 11, after V lost 2 bases and J lost 2 bases. This CDR3 contains 18 residues. CDR1 is SGHTA and CDR2 is FQGNSA in the germline V gene. Based on the CDR3 plus reference TRBV7-2 and TRBJ2-7, the full variable domain is GAGVSQSPSNKVTEKGKDVELRCDPISGHTALYWYRQSLGQGLEFLIYFQGNSAPDKSGLPSDRFSAERTGGSVSTLTIQRTQQEDSAVYLCASSLKGTSGSHTYEQYFGPGTRLTVT.

A few counts support this clonotype. This beta chain was picked up by a library intended for alpha chains and is off target, so its count carries little meaning. This chain connects TRBV11-2 to TRBJ2-3, with a possible D match to TRBD2 (7 bases). This CDR3 has 15 amino acids. CDR1 and CDR2 from the germline V gene are SGHAT and FQNNGV. Trimming removed 2 bases from V and 3 bases from J, with 12 bases in between. This CDR3 is CASSLRGAGTDTQYF. CDR3 bases: TGTGCCAGCAGCTTACGGGGGGCCGGGACAGATACGCAGTATTTT.

This clonotype was detected ten times or more. This beta chain is a stray read from a library made for alpha chains; its abundance is not meaningful. CDR3 in amino acids: CASSPSEGGYGYTF. DNA of the CDR3: TGTGCCAGCAGCCCCTCCGAGGGTGGCTATGGCTACACCTTC. The rearrangement joins TRBV7-9 to TRBJ1-2; D not resolved. V was pared by 5 bases and J by 4 bases, with 14 bases between. The CDR3 contains 14 residues. Looked up from germline, CDR1 is SEHNR and CDR2 is FQNEAQ (reference sequence).

This clonotype was observed at least ten times. This beta chain is off target for a library built for alpha chains, so its abundance means little. The chain joins TRBV14 to TRBJ2-1; 7 bases line up with TRBD2. Unmatched junction bases numbered 9, after V lost 2 bases and J lost 5 bases. CDR1 and CDR2 from the germline V gene are SGHDN and FVKESK. This CDR3 contains 16 residues. The CDR3 here is CASSQLAGPVHNEQFF. The CDR3 coding sequence is TGTGCCAGCAGCCAATTAGCGGGCCCTGTGCACAATGAGCAGTTCTTC.

This clonotype has ten or more counts. This beta chain appears as a stray read in a library generated for alpha chains; its size is not informative. The genes are TRBV6-5 and TRBJ1-5; 7 bases are a match to TRBD1. This CDR3 contains 16 residues. The germline CDR1 and CDR2 sequences are MNHEY and SVGAGI. V gave up 6 bases and J gave up 4 bases; unmatched junction bases: 12. CDR3 DNA: TGTGCCAGCAGCAGAAGCCGGACAGGCTTGAATCAGCCCCAGCATTTT. It encodes CASSRSRTGLNQPQHF.

This clonotype was detected many times. The library was designed around alpha chains, so this beta chain is a stray read whose abundance carries little weight. The chain couples TRBV10-3 to TRBJ1-1; D is perhaps TRBD1 (5 bases). Germline V gene lookup returns CDR1 ENHRY and CDR2 SYGVKD. The CDR3 covers 12 residues. V dropped 4 bases and J dropped 7 bases, with 10 bases sitting between them. CDR3 sequence: CAISGGTFEAFF. In nucleotides, the CDR3 is TGTGCCATCAGTGGAGGGACCTTTGAAGCTTTCTTT.

This clonotype was recorded a few times. Little can be read into the size of this beta chain, an off-target read in a library designed for alpha chains. V and J are TRBV6-5 and TRBJ2-7; TRBD1 might be the D (6 bases). Per germline, CDR1 MNHEY and CDR2 SVGAGI. Trimming left V 6 bases short and J 11 bases short, with 17 bases between. This CDR3 is 12 amino acids long. CDR3 sequence (DNA): TGTGCCAGCAGCCGCGACAGGAAGGTTAAGTACTTC. Its protein is CASSRDRKVKYF.

The table lists this clonotype with many counts. This beta chain is a stray read from a library made for alpha chains; its abundance is not meaningful. The rearrangement uses TRBV6-5 and TRBJ2-1; TRBD1 matches 9 bases. V shed 4 bases and J 6 bases; nucleotides not matched to a gene: 4. Germline assignment: CDR1 MNHEY and CDR2 SVGAGI. The CDR3 covers 14 residues. The CDR3 DNA reads as TGTGCCAGCAGTTTGACGGGACAGGGCAATGAGCAGTTCTTC. Protein product: CASSLTGQGNEQFF.

This clonotype was detected many times. Because this beta chain is a stray read in a library intended to capture alpha chains, its abundance should not be given much weight. This chain connects TRBV27 to TRBJ2-3; no definite D call. Between the trimmed V and J ends, which lost 10 bases and 2 bases, there was a span of 13 bases. The CDR3 totals 13 residues. Germline CDR1 is MNHEY and CDR2 is SMNVEV (reference sequence). Here the CDR3 DNA reads TGTGCCACCGGACCTTCCTACACAGATACGCAGTATTTT. It encodes CATGPSYTDTQYF.

In the case of this clonotype: This beta chain is a stray sequence in a library constructed for alpha chains; its clone size is not meaningful. The gene calls are TRBV6-5 and TRBJ2-7; D tentatively reads TRBD1 or TRBD2 (6 bases each). The CDR3 is 15 residues long. V lost 0 bases, J lost 7 bases, and 16 bases lay in between. CDR1 is MNHEY, CDR2 SVGAGI, per germline. CDR3: CASSYSAGSQGEQYF. The CDR3 DNA reads TGTGCCAGCAGTTACTCCGCCGGGAGCCAGGGGGAGCAGTACTTC.

For this clonotype: Being off target in a library aimed at alpha chains, this beta chain has a size of little meaning. The V call is TRBV12-3 or TRBV12-4, the J call TRBJ2-1; 9 bases fit TRBD2. This CDR3 spans 15 amino acids. The J segment lost 10 bases and the V segment lost 4 bases, leaving 11 bases of the junction unmatched. The CDR3, as DNA: TGTGCCAGCAGTTGGAATAGCGGGGGCCCCGGGGAGCAGTTCTTC. Translation: CASSWNSGGPGEQFF.

This clonotype was recorded at least ten times. Since it is a stray read in a library aimed at alpha chains, this beta chain has a size that is not meaningful. The genes are TRBV28 and TRBJ1-1; tentatively, D is TRBD1 (6 bases). V was pared by 4 bases and J by 7 bases, with 10 bases between. The CDR3 covers 12 residues. Germline V gene lookup returns CDR1 MDHEN and CDR2 SYDVKM. CDR3 in amino acids: CASSSQGLEAFF. The CDR3 nucleotides read TGTGCCAGCAGTTCCCAGGGGCTTGAAGCTTTCTTT.

This clonotype was observed a few times. As an off-target read in a library built for alpha chains, this beta chain has a frequency of little significance. The gene calls are TRBV29-1 and TRBJ2-7; D uncertain. V was cut by 0 bases and J by 2 bases, with 8 bases left in between. The length of the CDR3 is 13 residues. From germline, CDR1 is SQVTM and CDR2 ANQGSEA. The CDR3 sequence: CSVEETETYEQYF. The DNA for the CDR3 is TGCAGCGTTGAAGAAACGGAAACCTACGAGCAGTACTTC.

This clonotype was seen ten or more times. In a library made to pick up alpha chains, this beta chain is a stray read with a size that means little. J is TRBJ2-1 and V is TRBV27, with a tentative D call TRBD1 (5 bases). Germline CDR1 reads MNHEY; CDR2 reads SMNVEV (reference sequence). Between the trimmed V and J ends, which lost 4 bases and 8 bases, there was a span of 18 bases. The CDR3 extends over 15 amino acids. The chain's CDR3 is CASSSDTTGPDEQFF. For the CDR3, the DNA is TGTGCCAGCAGTTCGGACACCACAGGTCCCGATGAGCAGTTCTTC.

This clonotype was recorded many times. This beta chain is an unintended read in a library built for alpha chains; its size means little. The DNA for the CDR3 is TGTGCCAGCAGTTACGGATCCTGGACAGGGGCCTACGAGCAGTACTTC. Amino acid sequence: CASSYGSWTGAYEQYF. The genes are TRBV6-5 and TRBJ2-7; 9 bases are a match to TRBD1. This CDR3 comprises 16 residues. V lost 2 bases, J lost 2 bases, and 7 bases stayed unmatched. The germline V gene encodes CDR1 MNHEY and CDR2 SVGAGI.

This clonotype came up many times. A library prepared for alpha chains yielded this beta chain as an off-target read; its size is of little meaning. This chain's CDR3 is CSARRPGRMETQYF. The CDR3 DNA reads TGCAGTGCTAGACGCCCCGGAAGGATGGAGACCCAGTACTTC. The chain links TRBV20-1 to TRBJ2-5; D is unresolved. V was shortened by 2 bases and J by 5 bases, with 15 bases between the two germline ends. The CDR3 covers 14 residues. Germline loops: CDR1 DFQATT, CDR2 SNEGSKA (reference sequence).

On this clonotype: This beta chain turned up in a library designed for alpha chains; as an off-target read, its abundance says little. The chain recombines TRBV20-1 with TRBJ1-1, with D possibly TRBD1 on 6 matching bases. The germline V and J ends were trimmed by 7 bases and 4 bases, with 19 bases remaining between them. Germline assignment: CDR1 DFQATT and CDR2 SNEGSKA (reference sequence). The CDR3 is 14 amino acids. The CDR3 DNA reads TGCAGTGTTCCCCAGCGGGGGGCGGCCACTGAAGCTTTCTTT. It translates to CSVPQRGAATEAFF.

This clonotype was counted at least ten times. This beta chain is an off-target read within a library intended for alpha chains, so its frequency means little. The chain couples TRBV9 to TRBJ2-2; D call uncertain. CDR1 and CDR2 (germline): SGDLS, YYNGEE. This CDR3 spans 12 amino acids. V lost 4 bases, J lost 3 bases, and 4 bases lay in between. The CDR3 protein is CASSYDTGELFF. CDR3 DNA: TGTGCCAGCAGCTACGACACCGGGGAGCTGTTTTTT. Supplemented by reference TRBV9 and TRBJ2-2, the full variable domain reads DSGVTQTPKHLITATGQRVTLRCSPRSGDLSVYWYQQSLDQGLQFLIQYYNGEERAKGNILERFSAQQFPDLHSELNLSSLELGDSALYFCASSYDTGELFFGEGSRLTVL.

Comment on this clonotype: Because the library targeted alpha chains, this beta chain is an off-target read whose size means little. This chain uses TRBV6-6 with TRBJ2-5; a weak D match, TRBD1 (5 bases). V lost 2 bases and J 1 base, leaving 5 bases between the germline ends. CDR3 size: 13 residues. From germline, CDR1 is MNHNY and CDR2 SVGAGI (reference sequence). The CDR3 sequence is CASSYRGQETQYF. As DNA, the CDR3 is TGTGCCAGCAGTTACAGGGGCCAAGAGACCCAGTACTTC.

As for this clonotype: The library was built for alpha chains, so this beta chain is an off-target read and its size means little. V and J are TRBV4-1 and TRBJ2-7, with TRBD2 as a possible D gene (5 bases). V lost 1 base and J lost 2, with 18 bases in between. Per germline, CDR1 MGHRA and CDR2 YSYEKL. This CDR3 contains 17 residues. The CDR3 DNA reads as TGCGCCAGCAGCCAAGTCCACCGTCCCGAGGGAGCCTACGAGCAGTACTTC. It encodes CASSQVHRPEGAYEQYF.

This clonotype came up many times. Because the library targeted alpha chains, this beta chain is an off-target read whose size means little. The chain employs TRBV18 and TRBJ2-3; 10 bases line up with TRBD2. With V trimmed by 3 bases and J by 2 bases, 5 bases remained unmatched. CDR1 and CDR2 from the germline V gene are KGHSH and LQKENI. The CDR3 runs to 16 residues. CDR3 residues: CASSPLAGEPTDTQYF. CDR3 bases: TGTGCCAGCTCACCCCTAGCGGGGGAGCCCACAGATACGCAGTATTTT. Full variable domain (missing parts from reference TRBV18 and TRBJ2-3): NAGVMQNPRHLVRRRGQEARLRCSPMKGHSHVYWYRQLPEEGLKFMVYLQKENIIDESGMPKERFSAEFPKEGPSILRIQQVVRGDSAAYFCASSPLAGEPTDTQYFGPGTRLTVL.

This clonotype was counted ten times or more. As an off-target read in a library built for alpha chains, this beta chain has a frequency of little significance. The rearrangement uses TRBV29-1 and TRBJ1-2, with TRBD1 as a possible D gene (6 bases). The CDR3 length is 15 residues. Germline V gene lookup returns CDR1 SQVTM and CDR2 ANQGSEA. The germline V and J ends were trimmed by 1 base and 2 bases, with 14 bases remaining between them. Here the CDR3 reads CSVEASGELNYGYTF. The CDR3 DNA reads TGCAGCGTTGAAGCCTCAGGGGAATTGAACTATGGCTACACCTTC.

This clonotype was recorded at least ten times. Because the library targeted alpha chains, this beta chain is an off-target read whose size means little. The genes are TRBV27 and TRBJ1-1; no reliable D call. The V gene lost 3 bases and the J gene lost 2 bases, with 10 bases spanning the gap. Germline V gives CDR1 MNHEY, CDR2 SMNVEV (reference sequence). The CDR3 is 14 residues long. The CDR3 loop is CASSFRSQNTEAFF. The CDR3 DNA is TGTGCCAGCAGTTTCAGAAGTCAAAACACTGAAGCTTTCTTT.

This clonotype has at least ten counts. Being off target in a library aimed at alpha chains, this beta chain has a size of little meaning. This chain joins TRBV7-6 and TRBJ2-5; possibly TRBD1 for D (6 bases). Germline values: CDR1 SGHVS, CDR2 FNYEAQ. The length of the CDR3 is 13 residues. Trimming took off 5 bases at V and 4 bases at J, with 11 bases between the two ends. The CDR3 DNA is TGTGCCAGCAGCCAATACAGGGCAGAGACCCAGTACTTC. Amino acids: CASSQYRAETQYF.

The count of this clonotype is one. This could be a read error, since a much larger clone is one nucleotide away. Found in a library prepared for alpha chains, this beta chain is an off-target read, and its abundance has little meaning. This chain links TRBV28 with TRBJ1-2; D not resolved. Germline V gene lookup returns CDR1 MDHEN and CDR2 SYDVKM. With 3 bases removed from V and 0 bases from J, the gap between germline ends came to 14 bases. The CDR3 covers 16 residues. In nucleotides, the CDR3 is TGTGCCAGCAGTTTTTCCGGACTCCAAGCTAACTATGGCTACACCTTC. This encodes CASSFSGLQANYGYTF.

The table lists this clonotype with many counts. Because this beta chain is a stray read in a library intended to capture alpha chains, its abundance should not be given much weight. This rearrangement joins TRBV7-2 to TRBJ2-3; 11 nucleotides match TRBD2. This CDR3 contains 14 residues. CDR1 is SGHTA, CDR2 FQGNSA, per germline. V dropped 7 bases and J dropped 4; count of bases not matched to a gene: 4. The DNA of the CDR3 is TGTGCCAGCAACCTAGCGGGGGGATCAGATACGCAGTATTTT. This translates into CASNLAGGSDTQYF.